This is a list of T cell receptor beta chains from one sample in a study of T cell repertoires in cytomegalovirus infection. Which antigens these TCRs recognize remains unknown. TCRdb ran MiXCR on the reads and lists one entry per CDR3 protein. The profile shows approximately 310,000 distinct CDR3 sequences, 25% of them singletons. The sample consisted of cultured PBMCs, taken from culture after CMV antigen stimulation. The receptor set was obtained from a human donor in good health (CMV status not recorded). Some clones in this sample may be carry-over from other donors' samples. The CDR3 runs from the conserved cysteine through the conserved F or W. The D gene is left open where the match is weak. Clone size, where shown, is once, few, many, or a class for clones that have expanded.

TRBV7-2	TRBJ2-5	-	-	TGTGCCAGCAGCTCCAGCAGGAGGGAGACCCAGTACTTC	CASSSSRRETQYF
TRBV28	TRBJ2-7	-	-	TGTGCCAGCAGTTTATATGGGGGAGGCCCCTACGAGCAGTACTTC	CASSLYGGGPYEQYF
TRBV4-3	TRBJ2-5	-	-	TGCGCCAGCAGCCAAGAATACCGGGCGCTCCAAGAGACCCAGTACTTC	CASSQEYRALQETQYF
TRBV20-1	TRBJ2-2	TRBD2	few	TGCAGTGCTAGAGATCAACTAGCGGTCTCCGCCGGGGAGCTGTTTTTT	CSARDQLAVSAGELFF
TRBV28	TRBJ1-5	TRBD1	many	TGTGCCAGCATCGGGACAGGGGGGTATCAGCCCCAGCATTTT	CASIGTGGYQPQHF
TRBV25-1	TRBJ1-5	-	few	TGTGCCAGCAGCCACCCGGGGGCTGGTCAGCCCCAGCATTTT	CASSHPGAGQPQHF
TRBV11-3	TRBJ2-5	TRBD2	-	TGTGCCAGCCGGACGGGAGGGGCAGAGACCCAGTACTTC	CASRTGGAETQYF
TRBV6-2/TRBV6-3	TRBJ1-1	TRBD1	few	TGTGCCAGCAGTCGGGACAGGGGGTCAGCTTTCTTT	CASSRDRGSAFF
TRBV5-4	TRBJ2-1	-	few	TGTGCCAGCAGCTGGGGTGGTGAGACAGCCTACAATGAGCAGTTCTTC	CASSWGGETAYNEQFF
TRBV5-5	TRBJ2-1	TRBD1	-	TGTGCCAGCAGCTTGGTGGGACAGGGGGGGAGTGAGCAGTTCTTC	CASSLVGQGGSEQFF
TRBV20-1	TRBJ2-3	TRBD2	few	TGCAGTGCAGACGGACTAGCGGGGACTTATACGCAGTATTTT	CSADGLAGTYTQYF
TRBV3-1	TRBJ2-5	TRBD2	-	TGTGCCAGCACCTTTTGGACTAGCGGGATCGGAGAGACCCAGTACTTC	CASTFWTSGIGETQYF
TRBV7-2	TRBJ2-7	-	many	TGTGCCAGCAGCCTGACTTCCTACGAGCAGTACTTC	CASSLTSYEQYF
TRBV28	TRBJ1-1	-	many	TGTGCCAGCATTACTTCAACAGGGAACACTGAAGCTTTCTTT	CASITSTGNTEAFF
TRBV7-7	TRBJ2-5	-	many	TGTGCTAGCAGCTTAGCGCAGGGGTCGAGGGGTGAGACCCAGTACTTC	CASSLAQGSRGETQYF
TRBV5-6	TRBJ2-7	TRBD2	-	TGTGCCAGCAGCTTGGGGCCAGCGGGAGGATCCTACGAGCAGTACTTC	CASSLGPAGGSYEQYF
TRBV4-1	TRBJ1-5	-	-	TGCGCCAGCAGCCAAGACACAGCGGACACCTATCAGCCCCAGCATTTT	CASSQDTADTYQPQHF
TRBV6-5	TRBJ2-1	TRBD2	-	TGTGCCAGCAGCCGCCCGACTAGCGGGAGGACGAATGAGCAGTTCTTC	CASSRPTSGRTNEQFF
TRBV7-2	TRBJ2-7	-	-	TGTGCCAGCAGCTTAACGCCAGGAGCCTACTACGAGCAGTACTTC	CASSLTPGAYYEQYF
TRBV28	TRBJ2-6	-	few	TGTGCCAGCACAGAGGGGCGCAAGGGGGTTAGAAAAGCCTCAAGGCGGGGTGGGGCCAACGTCCTGACTTTC	CASTEGRKGVRKASRRGGANVLTF
TRBV10-3	TRBJ2-1	-	-	TGTGCCATCAGACCCAGGACTAACGATGAGCAGTTCTTC	CAIRPRTNDEQFF
TRBV4-3	TRBJ2-3	-	-	TGCGCCAGCAGCCAAGAAGGTTTGGGAGATACGCAGTATTTT	CASSQEGLGDTQYF
TRBV11-2	TRBJ1-2	TRBD1	once	TGTGCCAGCAGGATGCGGACAGGGCCCAACTATGGCTACACCTTC	CASRMRTGPNYGYTF
TRBV7-2	TRBJ1-2	TRBD1	few	TGTGCCAGCAGCCCGACAGGGGGTGAATATGGCTACACCTTC	CASSPTGGEYGYTF
TRBV12-5	TRBJ2-7	TRBD1	few	TGTGCTAGTGGCAACGTGACAGGGGATCTCCACACACGATACTACGAGCAGTACTTC	CASGNVTGDLHTRYYEQYF
TRBV6-2/TRBV6-3	TRBJ2-1	TRBD1	-	TGTGCCAGTTCTCGGGACAGAGAAAATGAGCAGTTCTTC	CASSRDRENEQFF
TRBV12-3/TRBV12-4	TRBJ1-6	-	-	TGTGCCAGCAGTTTAGCGGGGGAGGGATCATCACCCCTCCACTTT	CASSLAGEGSSPLHF
TRBV4-1	TRBJ1-1	-	few	TGCGCCAGCAGCCCCGAAATAAGGGACACTGAAGCTTTCTTT	CASSPEIRDTEAFF
TRBV7-2	TRBJ2-3	TRBD2	many	TGTGCCAGCAGCCGAGGACTAGGACGCACAGATACGCAGTATTTT	CASSRGLGRTDTQYF
TRBV7-6	TRBJ2-5	-	many	TGTGCCAGCAGGCTAGCGTCCCAAGAGACCCAGTACTTC	CASRLASQETQYF
TRBV7-2	TRBJ1-5	-	many	TGTGCCAGCAGCTTCACGGGGACAACTAGCAATCAGCCCCAGCATTTT	CASSFTGTTSNQPQHF
TRBV7-2	TRBJ1-4	-	many	TGTGCCAGCAGCTTAGGTTTCGGAAAAGGAGAAAAACTGTTTTTT	CASSLGFGKGEKLFF
TRBV28	TRBJ1-2	-	-	TGTGCCAGCAGTTTATATGGGCACCAACAGGGCAGGTTTGGCTACACCTTC	CASSLYGHQQGRFGYTF
TRBV9	TRBJ2-1	TRBD2	-	TGTGCCAGCAGCGTAGAAGCGGGGCCCTACAATGAGCAGTTCTTC	CASSVEAGPYNEQFF
TRBV6-8	TRBJ2-3	-	few	TGTGCCAGCATCAAGGAGGATACGCAGTATTTT	CASIKEDTQYF
TRBV7-9	TRBJ2-1	-	-	TGTGCCAGCAGCTTAAAGTGGCAGGGTAAGAACTACAATGAGCAGTTCTTC	CASSLKWQGKNYNEQFF
TRBV12-3/TRBV12-4	TRBJ2-1	-	-	TGTGCCAGCACTTCGGGTCTTTACAATGAGCAGTTCTTC	CASTSGLYNEQFF
TRBV6-1	TRBJ1-2	-	-	TGTGCCAGCAGTGAAGCGAGGGGGTATGGCTACACCTTC	CASSEARGYGYTF
TRBV7-2	TRBJ1-3	-	few	TGTGCCAGCAGCTTAATTCCAAACTCTGGAAACACCATATATTTT	CASSLIPNSGNTIYF
TRBV7-2	TRBJ1-2	-	-	TGTGCCAGCAGCTTTAGAGGGGTTGGCTACACCTTC	CASSFRGVGYTF
TRBV7-8	TRBJ1-1	-	many	TGTGCCAGCAGCTTAAGGGGGAAAACTGAAGCTTTCTTT	CASSLRGKTEAFF